This T cell receptor beta chain emerged from a study of patients and donors after allogeneic stem cell transplantation. TCRdb ran MiXCR on the RT-PCR reads and lists one entry per CDR3 protein. The sample has about 70,000 distinct CDR3 sequences, less than 30% seen once. The sequenced sample was blood, either unsorted or a sorted T cell fraction (not recorded which). The receptor was isolated from a human donor who was either an allogeneic HSCT recipient or a stem cell or donor lymphocyte infusion donor (not recorded which). It is not recorded whose cells these are; they may come from a transplant donor.

The CDR3 sequence: CASSFYGELFF. The DNA of the CDR3 is TGTGCCAGCAGTTTCTACGGGGAGCTGTTTTTT. The gene calls are TRBV6-6 and TRBJ2-2; D not certain. CDR3 size: 11 residues. V shed 4 bases and J shed 7 bases, with 4 bases lying between them. Germline V gene lookup returns CDR1 MNHNY and CDR2 SVGAGI (reference sequence).